The rows below give T cell receptor beta chains drawn from one sample of a study of blood T cells in healthy people across ages. Each CDR3 protein is one row after TCRdb ran MiXCR on the 5' RACE reads. The data contain 1.5 million to 2 million distinct CDR3 sequences, around 42% of them singletons. Sequenced material: blood. These receptors all stem from a human donor in good health. CDR3s include the opening cysteine and the closing phenylalanine or tryptophan. A D gene is named only where the DNA matches it firmly. A row's size may be missing; if present it is once, few, many or a size class.

CDR3 DNA: TGTGCCAGCAGGGCTCTAGCGGGAAAATACAATGAGCAGTTCTTC; CDR3 protein: CASRALAGKYNEQFF; D gene: TRBD2; clone size: -; V gene: TRBV7-8; J gene: TRBJ2-1
CDR3 DNA: TGTGCCAGCAGGGCAGGAGGCTTGAACACTGAAGCTTTCTTT; CDR3 protein: CASRAGGLNTEAFF; D gene: -; clone size: few; V gene: TRBV6-2/TRBV6-3; J gene: TRBJ1-1
CDR3 DNA: TGTGCCAGCTCCAAGGGCGGGGGGATGAGAGAAAAACTGTTTTTT; CDR3 protein: CASSKGGGMREKLFF; D gene: -; clone size: -; V gene: TRBV28; J gene: TRBJ1-4
CDR3 DNA: TGTGCCAGCAGCTTATATGCTAACTATGGCTACACCTTC; CDR3 protein: CASSLYANYGYTF; D gene: -; clone size: -; V gene: TRBV7-2; J gene: TRBJ1-2
CDR3 DNA: TGTGCCACCAGTGACGCTATGGAGACCCAGTACTTC; CDR3 protein: CATSDAMETQYF; D gene: -; clone size: -; V gene: TRBV24-1; J gene: TRBJ2-5
CDR3 DNA: TGTGCCAGCAGCCCCAGGGGCGCCGAAGCTGAAGCTTTCTTT; CDR3 protein: CASSPRGAEAEAFF; D gene: -; clone size: -; V gene: TRBV6-1; J gene: TRBJ1-1
CDR3 DNA: TGTGCCAGCAGTGAGAGAGAACCCGCGGTCTACAATGAGCAGTTCTTC; CDR3 protein: CASSEREPAVYNEQFF; D gene: -; clone size: -; V gene: TRBV2; J gene: TRBJ2-1
CDR3 DNA: TGTGCCAGCAGCTTATCGAGGGCAGCCACCTACGAGCAGTACTTC; CDR3 protein: CASSLSRAATYEQYF; D gene: -; clone size: -; V gene: TRBV7-2; J gene: TRBJ2-7
CDR3 DNA: TGTGCCAGCAGTCTTCATTCGGGGAACACTGAAGCTTTCTTT; CDR3 protein: CASSLHSGNTEAFF; D gene: -; clone size: -; V gene: TRBV12-3/TRBV12-4; J gene: TRBJ1-1
CDR3 DNA: TGTGCCACCTCCCTCCGAGAGACCCAGTACTTC; CDR3 protein: CATSLRETQYF; D gene: -; clone size: few; V gene: TRBV11-2; J gene: TRBJ2-5
CDR3 DNA: TGTGCCAGCAGCCTCCTAGCGGGGGGGCCCCCGTACCAAGAGACCCAGTACTTC; CDR3 protein: CASSLLAGGPPYQETQYF; D gene: TRBD2; clone size: -; V gene: TRBV7-9; J gene: TRBJ2-5
CDR3 DNA: TGTGCCAGCAGCCAACGGGGGGGGATAGGCTACACCTTC; CDR3 protein: CASSQRGGIGYTF; D gene: -; clone size: few; V gene: TRBV4-2; J gene: TRBJ1-2
CDR3 DNA: TGTGCCAGCAGTTACGGCGGGACTAGCGGGGGGTGGCTGAGTAATGAGCAGTTCTTC; CDR3 protein: CASSYGGTSGGWLSNEQFF; D gene: TRBD2; clone size: once; V gene: TRBV6-5; J gene: TRBJ2-1
CDR3 DNA: TGCGCCAGCAGCTTGGCGACAGGGGTTTCCTATAATTCACCCCTCCACTTT; CDR3 protein: CASSLATGVSYNSPLHF; D gene: TRBD1; clone size: -; V gene: TRBV5-1; J gene: TRBJ1-6
CDR3 DNA: TGTGCCAGCAAATGGGGGCCCACAGATACGCAGTATTTT; CDR3 protein: CASKWGPTDTQYF; D gene: -; clone size: -; V gene: TRBV28; J gene: TRBJ2-3
CDR3 DNA: TGTGCCATTCAGACCGTTAACTATGGCTACACCTTC; CDR3 protein: CAIQTVNYGYTF; D gene: -; clone size: few; V gene: TRBV10-3; J gene: TRBJ1-2
CDR3 DNA: TGCGCCAGCAGCCAAGAAGGGGTCCTATACAATGAGCAGTTCTTC; CDR3 protein: CASSQEGVLYNEQFF; D gene: -; clone size: few; V gene: TRBV4-1; J gene: TRBJ2-1
CDR3 DNA: TGTGCCAGCAGCTTAGGGGTAGGTCAGCCCCAGCATTTT; CDR3 protein: CASSLGVGQPQHF; D gene: -; clone size: many; V gene: TRBV7-9; J gene: TRBJ1-5
CDR3 DNA: TGTGCCAGCAGTGAGGGGGCTTACGATGGCTACACCTTC; CDR3 protein: CASSEGAYDGYTF; D gene: -; clone size: few; V gene: TRBV25-1; J gene: TRBJ1-2
CDR3 DNA: TGTGCCAGCAGCTTATTGGAGACAGGGGGCGCGTTCCAAGAGACCCAGTACTTC; CDR3 protein: CASSLLETGGAFQETQYF; D gene: TRBD1; clone size: -; V gene: TRBV7-6; J gene: TRBJ2-5
CDR3 DNA: TGTGCCAACAGTGCTACCCATCTTGGGCAGTTCTTC; CDR3 protein: CANSATHLGQFF; D gene: -; clone size: -; V gene: TRBV2; J gene: TRBJ2-1
CDR3 DNA: TGCAGTGTTTCACGACTAGCGGGGGACCAAGAGACCCAGTACTTC; CDR3 protein: CSVSRLAGDQETQYF; D gene: TRBD2; clone size: -; V gene: TRBV20-1; J gene: TRBJ2-5
CDR3 DNA: TGTGCCAGCAATCAGGGGGCCTACGAGCAGTACTTC; CDR3 protein: CASNQGAYEQYF; D gene: TRBD1; clone size: -; V gene: TRBV28; J gene: TRBJ2-7
CDR3 DNA: TGTGCCAGCAGCCTCTCGGGAGGCAACAACGAGCAGTACTTC; CDR3 protein: CASSLSGGNNEQYF; D gene: TRBD2; clone size: -; V gene: TRBV27; J gene: TRBJ2-7